The 7 T cell receptor beta chains presented below share a single source sample, sequenced in a study of cytomegalovirus exposure and HLA in healthy donors (dated by TCRdb to about 2017). Libraries came from the immunoSEQ multiplex PCR assay. For the multiplex PCR, a mixture combining 60 forward primers for TCR Vbeta segments and 13 reverse primers for TCR Jbeta segments was used. TCRdb re-hosts the immuneACCESS table, in-frame sequences only. Its copies lack some clones; in the studies checked, an unresolved V gene accounts for under half of them, and the cause for the rest is not known. A total of 210,000 or so clones appear in this sample, less than 85% of them only once. The biggest ten clones account for 0.63% of the sample. Source material: PBMCs. The receptor set was obtained from a man younger than 30 in good health and CMV-seronegative.

This chain connects TRBV12-5 to TRBJ2-1; 14 positions agree with TRBD2. Germline lookup yields CDR1 LGHNT and CDR2 FRNRAP. The V segment lost 0 bases and the J segment 1 base; nucleotides outside the gene matches: 11. The CDR3 is 21 residues long. CDR3 sequence reads: CASGLVPPTSGRGWSYNEQFF. The DNA of the CDR3 is TGTGCTAGTGGTTTGGTACCCCCGACTAGCGGGAGGGGTTGGTCCTACAATGAGCAGTTCTTC.

This clone was counted a few times. The sample contains more than one DNA sequence encoding this CDR3. The chain joins TRBV6-1 to TRBJ2-5; D is possibly TRBD1 (6 bases). Trimming removed 0 bases at V and 5 bases at J, with 10 bases between. Germline-derived CDR1 and CDR2 are MNHNS and SASEGT. The length of the CDR3 is 14 residues. The CDR3 loop is CASSEAWGRETQYF. Here the CDR3 DNA reads TGTGCCAGCAGTGAAGCTTGGGGGCGGGAGACCCAGTACTTC.

This clone counts as medium-sized (0.01 to 0.1%). V usage is TRBV11-2 and J usage is TRBJ1-5; D uncertain. This CDR3 region has 12 residues. Looked up from germline, CDR1 is SGHAT and CDR2 is FQNNGV. Trimming shortened V by 5 bases and J by 10 bases, and 12 bases separated the two germline ends. CDR3 bases: TGTGCCAGCAGCGACGGGGTCCGACCCCAGCATTTT. Amino acid sequence: CASSDGVRPQHF.

The rearrangement links TRBV5-1 to TRBJ1-1; 10 bases fit TRBD1. The CDR3 extends over 17 amino acids. V gave up 0 bases and J gave up 4 bases; unmatched junction bases: 9. CDR1 is SGHRS and CDR2 is YFSETQ in the germline V gene. The CDR3 protein is CASSLVPPGTGVTEAFF. Here the CDR3 DNA reads TGCGCCAGCAGCTTGGTACCTCCCGGGACAGGGGTCACTGAAGCTTTCTTT.

The chain combines TRBV2 with TRBJ1-4; 7 bases fit TRBD1. V lost 5 bases to trimming and J lost 4 bases; unmatched junction nucleotides: 7. Per germline, CDR1 SNHLY and CDR2 FYNNEI. The CDR3 extends over 15 amino acids. This CDR3 is CASSIRQGRNEKLFF. DNA for the CDR3: TGTGCCAGCAGTATCAGACAGGGACGTAATGAAAAACTGTTTTTT.

The chain links TRBV4-2 to TRBJ2-3; 7 nucleotides line up with TRBD2. Germline assignment: CDR1 LGHNA and CDR2 YNFKEQ. This CDR3 spans 16 amino acids. V trimming: 1 base; J trimming: 1 base; junction bases outside the gene matches: 5. In nucleotides, the CDR3 is TGTGCCAGCAGCCAAGCGGGAGGCCGGGGCACAGATACGCAGTATTTT. Protein: CASSQAGGRGTDTQYF.

This chain uses TRBV7-9 with TRBJ1-2, with 9 bases aligning to TRBD1. The CDR3 totals 16 residues. The germline gives CDR1 SEHNR, CDR2 FQNEAQ (reference sequence). Trimming cost V 8 bases and J 7 bases; bases outside gene matches: 17. In DNA form, the CDR3 reads TGTGCCAGCGAGGGGTTAACGGGACAGGGATTCTCTGGCTACACCTTC. Translation gives CASEGLTGQGFSGYTF.